Listed below are T cell receptor beta chains from one sample, sequenced in a study of blood T cells in healthy people across ages. Each CDR3 protein gets one entry after TCRdb re-called the 5' RACE reads with MiXCR. There are some 1.1 million distinct CDR3 sequences in the sample; 35% to 40% occur only once, and around 14% lies in the top ten. Sequencing input: blood. These receptors were obtained from a man aged 18 to 30 in good health. Each CDR3 is given with its conserved first and last residue. D genes are given only for firm matches. For some rows the clone size is stated as once, few or many, or as a class when expanded; others skip it.

v_call	j_call	clone_size	d_call	cdr3_nt	cdr3_aa
TRBV12-3/TRBV12-4	TRBJ2-3	NA	TRBD2	TGTGCCAGCAGTTTACGAGGAACTAGCGGCACAGATACGCAGTATTTT	CASSLRGTSGTDTQYF
TRBV20-1	TRBJ2-1	NA	NA	TGCAGTGCCCAGGACGGCAGACGTTACTCCACTGGGGACTCCTACGAGCAGTTCTTC	CSAQDGRRYSTGDSYEQFF
TRBV11-2	TRBJ2-1	NA	NA	TGTGCCAGCAGCCCAACCGGTCTACCACTCTACAATGAGCAGTTCTTC	CASSPTGLPLYNEQFF
TRBV20-1	TRBJ1-1	NA	NA	TGCAGTGCTAGGGAGAGGACGGTTAGCACTGAAGCTTTCTTT	CSARERTVSTEAFF
TRBV7-2	TRBJ2-7	NA	TRBD1	TGTGCCAGCAGCGCCCGGGACAGGGCTGTCTACGAGCAGTACTTC	CASSARDRAVYEQYF
TRBV20-1	TRBJ1-5	NA	TRBD1	TGCAGTGCTCTCCGGGTGGGGACAGGGAAGTGGAGCAATCAGCCCCAGCATTTT	CSALRVGTGKWSNQPQHF
TRBV6-2/TRBV6-3	TRBJ1-1	NA	NA	TGTGCCAGCAGTTCAACCGGACGGGGAGGGGCTGAAGCTTTCTTT	CASSSTGRGGAEAFF
TRBV20-1	TRBJ1-1	NA	NA	TGCTGCGTTGCTCGGGGGAACACTGAAGCTTTCTTT	CCVARGNTEAFF
TRBV29-1	TRBJ2-7	many	NA	TGCAGCGTTACGATCCGGGACACGTCCTACGAGCAGTACTTC	CSVTIRDTSYEQYF
TRBV12-3/TRBV12-4	TRBJ2-7	NA	NA	TGTGCCAGCAGCTATCGACAGGCTGACTACGAGCAGTACTTC	CASSYRQADYEQYF
TRBV9	TRBJ2-1	once	NA	TGTGCCAGCAGTGTAGGTGCAGGCCCCTACAATGAGCAGTTCTTC	CASSVGAGPYNEQFF
TRBV20-1	TRBJ1-1	few	NA	TGCAGTGCTAGTCGGGGTTCCCCTGAAGCTTTCTTT	CSASRGSPEAFF
TRBV5-1	TRBJ2-1	few	NA	TGCGCCAGCAGCTTGACTACGAGACTAAGCTCCTACAATGAGCAGTTCTTC	CASSLTTRLSSYNEQFF
TRBV4-3	TRBJ1-2	few	NA	TGCGCCAGCAGCCAAGATTGGGCAGGGACTGGCTACACCTTC	CASSQDWAGTGYTF
TRBV4-3	TRBJ1-2	NA	TRBD1	TGCGCCAGCAGCCAAGATTCGGGGGACAGGGGGAACTATGGCTACACCTTC	CASSQDSGDRGNYGYTF
TRBV20-1	TRBJ1-1	NA	TRBD1	TGCAGTGCTCTCCGGCAGGGGGGCACTGAAGCTTTCTTT	CSALRQGGTEAFF
TRBV7-9	TRBJ1-5	NA	NA	TGTGCCAGCAGCCAGAGTATGGACGTTGGGCCCCAGCATTTT	CASSQSMDVGPQHF
TRBV2	TRBJ2-7	NA	NA	TGTGCCACCGCAGGGGCCGAGCAGTACTTC	CATAGAEQYF
TRBV12-3/TRBV12-4	TRBJ1-2	NA	NA	TGTGCCAGCGGGTTAGTGCATGGCTACACCTTC	CASGLVHGYTF
TRBV20-1	TRBJ2-7	few	NA	TGCAGTGCCCTATACAATGAGCAGTACTTC	CSALYNEQYF
TRBV4-2	TRBJ1-2	NA	NA	TGTGCCAGCAGCCCGGTGTCGGAAGTGAACTATGGCTACACCTTC	CASSPVSEVNYGYTF
TRBV27	TRBJ1-6	NA	NA	TGTGCCAGCAGTTTGGGTGGGCAGGGTTCACCCCTCCACTTT	CASSLGGQGSPLHF
TRBV14	TRBJ2-7	few	NA	TGTGCCAGCAGCCCCTTAGTAGGGACAAACTACGAGCAGTACTTC	CASSPLVGTNYEQYF
TRBV5-6	TRBJ1-2	NA	TRBD1	TGTGCCAGCAGCCAAAAACCACAGGGGCGGTATGGCTACACCTTC	CASSQKPQGRYGYTF
TRBV12-3/TRBV12-4	TRBJ2-5	NA	NA	TGTGCCAGCTCAGGTACTAAAGAGACCCAGTACTTC	CASSGTKETQYF
TRBV4-3	TRBJ2-4	NA	TRBD1	TGCGCCAGCAGCCCGGGACAGACGACCAAAAACATTCAGTACTTC	CASSPGQTTKNIQYF
TRBV4-3	TRBJ1-2	NA	TRBD1	TGCGCCAGCAGCCTGAACTGGGGACAGGGGGCAAGTGGCTACACCTTC	CASSLNWGQGASGYTF
TRBV20-1	TRBJ2-7	NA	NA	TGCAGTGCTATCCGACAGACCTCCTACGAGCAGTACTTC	CSAIRQTSYEQYF
TRBV30	TRBJ1-1	NA	NA	TGTGCCTGGTCCCCAGGTCTTAGGACTGAAGCTTTCTTT	CAWSPGLRTEAFF
TRBV6-2/TRBV6-3	TRBJ2-1	NA	NA	TGTGCCAGCAGTTCTCCGGCGGCCCCCTACAATGAGCAGTTCTTC	CASSSPAAPYNEQFF
TRBV7-6	TRBJ1-4	few	NA	TGTGCCAGCAGCTTAGTGGCGGGCAGGGGTGAAAAACTGTTTTTT	CASSLVAGRGEKLFF
TRBV2	TRBJ2-1	NA	TRBD2	TGTGCCAGCGCGGGACTAGCGGACAATGAGCAGTTCTTC	CASAGLADNEQFF
TRBV7-9	TRBJ2-1	NA	NA	TGTGCCAGCAGCTTTTGGGCGGATGAGAAGGATGAGCAGTTCTTC	CASSFWADEKDEQFF
TRBV29-1	TRBJ1-4	NA	NA	TGCAGCGCCTTACAAACGGGGGCGGCCGAAAAACTGTTTTTT	CSALQTGAAEKLFF
TRBV20-1	TRBJ2-3	many	NA	TGCAGTGCTGGGAGCAGCACAGATACGCAGTATTTT	CSAGSSTDTQYF
TRBV28	TRBJ1-5	NA	TRBD1	TGTGCCAGCAGTTCCCGGGACAGCGGACAATGGCCCCAGCATTTT	CASSSRDSGQWPQHF
TRBV29-1	TRBJ1-4	NA	NA	TGCAGCGCGGGTGGGACGGATAATGAAAAACTGTTTTTT	CSAGGTDNEKLFF
TRBV6-5	TRBJ1-5	few	NA	TGTGCCAGCAGTTACTCGATTGATCAGCCCCAGCATTTT	CASSYSIDQPQHF
TRBV20-1	TRBJ2-3	NA	NA	TGCAGTGCTAGAGACCATTTCGGGTGGGAGACAGATACGCAGTATTTT	CSARDHFGWETDTQYF
TRBV7-3	TRBJ2-7	NA	NA	TGTGCCAGCAGCCCTAGGGGTCAAAGCTCCTACAATGAGCAGTACTTC	CASSPRGQSSYNEQYF
TRBV4-3	TRBJ2-7	many	NA	TGCGCCAGCAGCCAAGTTCAGGGATACGAGCAGTACTTC	CASSQVQGYEQYF
TRBV7-2	TRBJ1-1	few	TRBD1	TGTGCCAGCAGCTCTTTGACAGGGGGCACTGAAGCTTTCTTT	CASSSLTGGTEAFF
TRBV12-3/TRBV12-4	TRBJ2-1	NA	NA	TGTGCCAGCAGTTATCGAAAAGGGACCTACAATGAGCAGTTCTTC	CASSYRKGTYNEQFF
TRBV4-2	TRBJ2-2	once	NA	TGTGCCAGCAGCCAAGATAGGGGTCCCGATCGCACCGGGGAGCTGTTTTTT	CASSQDRGPDRTGELFF
TRBV5-1	TRBJ2-1	NA	NA	TGCGCCAGCAGCTTACTCCTGCCGGGGTCCTACAATGAGCAGTTCTTC	CASSLLLPGSYNEQFF
TRBV12-3/TRBV12-4	TRBJ1-5	NA	NA	TGTGCCAGCAGCCCCGGGAAAAGCCAGCCCCAGCATTTT	CASSPGKSQPQHF
TRBV6-5	TRBJ1-2	NA	NA	TGTGCCAGCAGTTACTCGAGAGTGTTTGGCTACACCTTC	CASSYSRVFGYTF
TRBV4-1	TRBJ1-2	NA	NA	TGCGCCAGCAGCCGGGGTGCCCTCTATGGCTACACCTTC	CASSRGALYGYTF
TRBV13	TRBJ2-1	NA	TRBD2	TGTGCCAGCAGCCCAGGGACTAGCGGTCAAAGGGGAGAAACCCAGTTCTTC	CASSPGTSGQRGETQFF
TRBV4-3	TRBJ2-5	once	TRBD2	TGCGCCAGCAGCCAAGACAGCGGGGGGGCATATTCTTACAATGAGCAGTACTTC	CASSQDSGGAYSYNEQYF
TRBV12-3/TRBV12-4	TRBJ1-2	NA	NA	TGTGCCAGCAGTCTGACCAGGGGATCCGCTAACTATGGCTACACCTTC	CASSLTRGSANYGYTF
TRBV25-1	TRBJ1-5	NA	NA	TGTGCCAGCAGTGCGTCCAGGGAAGTCGATCAGCCCCAGCATTTT	CASSASREVDQPQHF
TRBV9	TRBJ1-4	few	NA	TGTGCCAGCAGCCGACTCAGGGTCGCAACTAATGAAAAACTGTTTTTT	CASSRLRVATNEKLFF
TRBV9	TRBJ1-4	few	NA	TGTGCCAGCAGCCCATGGGCCGGAGGGGAAAAACTGTTTTTT	CASSPWAGGEKLFF
TRBV12-3/TRBV12-4	TRBJ2-3	few	TRBD2	TGTGCCAGCAGTTTAACTAGCGGGAGTGGCACAGATACGCAGTATTTT	CASSLTSGSGTDTQYF
TRBV5-1	TRBJ2-3	few	NA	TGCGCCAGCAGCTTGGCCGCGGCGGTATGGAACACAGATACGCAGTATTTT	CASSLAAAVWNTDTQYF
TRBV4-1	TRBJ1-2	few	TRBD1	TGCGCCAGCAGCCAAGTAGCCAACCGGGGACAGGGTGGCTATGGCTACACCTTC	CASSQVANRGQGGYGYTF
TRBV20-1	TRBJ2-5	few	NA	TGCAGTGCTGGGACACAAGAGACCCAGTACTTC	CSAGTQETQYF
TRBV5-1	TRBJ1-1	few	NA	TGCGCCAGCAGCTCAGACAGGATGACTGAAGCTTTCTTT	CASSSDRMTEAFF
TRBV27	TRBJ2-7	NA	TRBD1	TGTGCCAGCAGCTTGGACAGGGGGCGATACGAGCAGTACTTC	CASSLDRGRYEQYF